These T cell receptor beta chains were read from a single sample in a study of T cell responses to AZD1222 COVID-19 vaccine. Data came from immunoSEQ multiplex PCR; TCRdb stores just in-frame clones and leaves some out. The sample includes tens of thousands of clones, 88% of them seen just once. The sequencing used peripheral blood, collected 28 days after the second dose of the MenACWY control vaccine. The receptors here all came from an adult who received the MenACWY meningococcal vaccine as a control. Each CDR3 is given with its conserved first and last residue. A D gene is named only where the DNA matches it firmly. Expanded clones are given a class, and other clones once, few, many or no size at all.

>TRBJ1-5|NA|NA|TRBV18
CASSPDPGDNQPQHF
TGTGCCAGCTCACCTGACCCGGGGGACAATCAGCCCCAGCATTTT
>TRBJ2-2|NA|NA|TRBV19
CASSPRQNTGELFF
TGTGCCAGTAGTCCCCGACAGAACACCGGGGAGCTGTTTTTT
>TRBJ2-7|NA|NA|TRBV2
CASSETRDHEQYF
TGTGCCAGCAGTGAAACGAGGGACCACGAGCAGTACTTC
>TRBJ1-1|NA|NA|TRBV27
CASTPVRGTTNTEAFF
TGTGCCAGCACCCCGGTGCGGGGGACAACGAACACTGAAGCTTTCTTT
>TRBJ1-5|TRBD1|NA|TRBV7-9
CASSLEGAGNQPQHF
TGTGCCAGCAGCTTAGAGGGGGCAGGCAATCAGCCCCAGCATTTT
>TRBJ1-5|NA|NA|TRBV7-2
CASSLLGIGNQPQHF
TGTGCCAGCAGCTTATTGGGCATCGGCAATCAGCCCCAGCATTTT
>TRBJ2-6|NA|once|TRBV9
CASSARASGANVLTF
TGTGCCAGCAGCGCCCGGGCCTCTGGGGCCAACGTCCTGACTTTC
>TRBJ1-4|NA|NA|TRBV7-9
CASSLTRDPEKLFF
TGTGCCAGCAGCCTCACCCGCGATCCCGAAAAACTGTTTTTT
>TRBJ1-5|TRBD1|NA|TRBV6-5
CASSLGTAHQPQHF
TGTGCCAGCAGTCTCGGGACAGCCCATCAGCCCCAGCATTTT
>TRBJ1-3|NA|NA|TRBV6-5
CASMGGGEPGNTIYF
TGTGCCAGCATGGGCGGGGGGGAGCCTGGAAACACCATATATTTT
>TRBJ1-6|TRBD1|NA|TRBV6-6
CASLKGAGVHNSPLHF
TGTGCCAGCCTCAAGGGGGCAGGTGTTCATAATTCACCCCTCCACTTT
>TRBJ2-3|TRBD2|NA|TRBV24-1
CATSARLAGVEDTQYF
TGTGCCACCAGTGCTCGACTAGCGGGAGTGGAAGATACGCAGTATTTT